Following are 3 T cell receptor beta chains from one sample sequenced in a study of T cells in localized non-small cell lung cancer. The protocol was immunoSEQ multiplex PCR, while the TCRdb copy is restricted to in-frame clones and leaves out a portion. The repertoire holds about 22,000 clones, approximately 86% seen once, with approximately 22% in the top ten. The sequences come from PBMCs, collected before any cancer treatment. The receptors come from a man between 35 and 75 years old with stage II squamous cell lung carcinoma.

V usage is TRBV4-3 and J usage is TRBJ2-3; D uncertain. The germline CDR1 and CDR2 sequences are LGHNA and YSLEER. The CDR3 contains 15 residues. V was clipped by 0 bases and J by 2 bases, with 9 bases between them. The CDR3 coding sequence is TGCGCCAGCAGCCAAGATGGTCTCTACACAGATACGCAGTATTTT. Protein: CASSQDGLYTDTQYF.

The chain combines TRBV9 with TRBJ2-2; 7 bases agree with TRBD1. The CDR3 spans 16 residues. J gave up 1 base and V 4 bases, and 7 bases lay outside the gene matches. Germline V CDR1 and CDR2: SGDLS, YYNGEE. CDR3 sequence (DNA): TGTGCCAGCAGCATTCGGACAGGATTGAACACCGGGGAGCTGTTTTTT. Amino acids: CASSIRTGLNTGELFF.

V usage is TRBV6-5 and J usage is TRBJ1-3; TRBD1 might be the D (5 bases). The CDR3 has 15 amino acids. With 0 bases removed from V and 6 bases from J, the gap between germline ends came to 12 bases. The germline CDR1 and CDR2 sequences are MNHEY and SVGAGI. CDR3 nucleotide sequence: TGTGCCAGCAGTTACTCGCGAGGGGTCCAAAACACCATATATTTT. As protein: CASSYSRGVQNTIYF.